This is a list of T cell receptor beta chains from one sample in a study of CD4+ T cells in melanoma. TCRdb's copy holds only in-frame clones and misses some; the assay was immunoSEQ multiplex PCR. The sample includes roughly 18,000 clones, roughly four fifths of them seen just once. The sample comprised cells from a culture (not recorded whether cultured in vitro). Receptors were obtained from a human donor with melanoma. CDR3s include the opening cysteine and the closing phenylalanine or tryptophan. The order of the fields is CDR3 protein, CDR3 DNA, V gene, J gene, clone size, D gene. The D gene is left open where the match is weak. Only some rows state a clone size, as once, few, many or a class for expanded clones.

cdr3_aa: CASSREGEQYF
cdr3_nt: TGCGCCAGCAGCCGGGAAGGCGAGCAGTACTTC
v_call: TRBV5-1
j_call: TRBJ2-7
clone_size: -
d_call: -

cdr3_aa: CASSLEAGQNTEAFF
cdr3_nt: TGTGCCAGCAGTTTGGAGGCGGGACAGAACACTGAAGCTTTCTTT
v_call: TRBV27
j_call: TRBJ1-1
clone_size: -
d_call: -

cdr3_aa: CASSLQGYYGYTF
cdr3_nt: TGTGCCAGCAGTCTCCAGGGGTACTATGGCTACACCTTC
v_call: TRBV28
j_call: TRBJ1-2
clone_size: -
d_call: -

cdr3_aa: CASSYSTGESEAFF
cdr3_nt: TGTGCCAGCAGTTATTCAACAGGGGAGTCTGAAGCTTTCTTT
v_call: TRBV6-5
j_call: TRBJ1-1
clone_size: -
d_call: TRBD1

cdr3_aa: CATQGAGELFF
cdr3_nt: TGTGCCACCCAGGGGGCCGGGGAGCTGTTTTTT
v_call: TRBV15
j_call: TRBJ2-2
clone_size: -
d_call: TRBD1

cdr3_aa: CASRGPSSNQPQHF
cdr3_nt: TGTGCCAGCAGGGGGCCGAGTTCAAATCAGCCCCAGCATTTT
v_call: TRBV2
j_call: TRBJ1-5
clone_size: -
d_call: -

cdr3_aa: CAISESRTGGTYGYTF
cdr3_nt: TGTGCCATCAGTGAGTCGAGGACAGGGGGGACCTATGGCTACACCTTC
v_call: TRBV10-3
j_call: TRBJ1-2
clone_size: -
d_call: TRBD1

cdr3_aa: CASSPSGRVSNNSPLHF
cdr3_nt: TGCGCCAGCAGTCCCTCGGGCAGGGTCTCTAATAATTCACCCCTCCACTTT
v_call: TRBV4-1
j_call: TRBJ1-6
clone_size: once
d_call: -

cdr3_aa: CAGRPSGGSDTQYF
cdr3_nt: TGTGCCGGCCGACCTAGCGGGGGTTCAGATACGCAGTATTTT
v_call: TRBV6-1
j_call: TRBJ2-3
clone_size: -
d_call: TRBD2

cdr3_aa: CASSLGVGQETQYF
cdr3_nt: TGTGCCAGCAGTTTGGGGGTAGGCCAAGAGACCCAGTACTTC
v_call: TRBV27
j_call: TRBJ2-5
clone_size: -
d_call: -

cdr3_aa: CAGRIGGAGGEQYF
cdr3_nt: TGTGCCGGGCGAATCGGGGGGGCCGGCGGCGAGCAGTACTTC
v_call: TRBV6-1
j_call: TRBJ2-7
clone_size: -
d_call: TRBD2

cdr3_aa: CASSRGQGAGELFF
cdr3_nt: TGCGCCAGCAGCCGCGGACAGGGGGCCGGGGAGCTGTTTTTT
v_call: TRBV5-1
j_call: TRBJ2-2
clone_size: -
d_call: TRBD1

cdr3_aa: CASSWGLAGDNEQFF
cdr3_nt: TGTGCCAGCAGCTGGGGACTAGCGGGGGACAATGAGCAGTTCTTC
v_call: TRBV7-2
j_call: TRBJ2-1
clone_size: -
d_call: TRBD2

cdr3_aa: CATAVSTGFGSGYTF
cdr3_nt: TGTGCCACGGCGGTCTCGACAGGGTTCGGCTCTGGCTACACCTTC
v_call: TRBV19
j_call: TRBJ1-2
clone_size: -
d_call: TRBD1

cdr3_aa: CASSGDSREKLFF
cdr3_nt: TGTGCCAGCAGCGGGGACAGTCGTGAAAAACTGTTTTTT
v_call: TRBV2
j_call: TRBJ1-4
clone_size: -
d_call: TRBD1

cdr3_aa: CASSLVYRINYGYTF
cdr3_nt: TGTGCCAGCAGCTTGGTCTATCGGATTAACTATGGCTACACCTTC
v_call: TRBV5-8
j_call: TRBJ1-2
clone_size: -
d_call: -

cdr3_aa: CAISESTGRPEKLFF
cdr3_nt: TGTGCCATCAGTGAGTCGACAGGGCGGCCTGAAAAACTGTTTTTT
v_call: TRBV10-3
j_call: TRBJ1-4
clone_size: -
d_call: TRBD1

cdr3_aa: CASSFGDRYEQYF
cdr3_nt: TGTGCCAGCAGCTTTGGTGACAGATACGAGCAGTACTTC
v_call: TRBV5-4
j_call: TRBJ2-7
clone_size: -
d_call: -

cdr3_aa: CASSQFSISGNTIYF
cdr3_nt: TGTGCCAGCAGCCAATTCTCGATTTCTGGAAACACCATATATTTT
v_call: TRBV14
j_call: TRBJ1-3
clone_size: -
d_call: -

cdr3_aa: CASSLRDYGYTF
cdr3_nt: TGTGCCAGTAGTTTAAGGGACTATGGCTACACCTTC
v_call: TRBV19
j_call: TRBJ1-2
clone_size: -
d_call: -

cdr3_aa: CASRETGGRTGELFF
cdr3_nt: TGTGCCAGCAGGGAAACAGGGGGGAGAACCGGGGAGCTGTTTTTT
v_call: TRBV6-1
j_call: TRBJ2-2
clone_size: -
d_call: TRBD1

cdr3_aa: CASSLVRDYYGYTF
cdr3_nt: TGTGCCAGCAGCTTAGTTCGGGACTACTATGGCTACACCTTC
v_call: TRBV7-2
j_call: TRBJ1-2
clone_size: -
d_call: -

cdr3_aa: CASRSYWGYTF
cdr3_nt: TGTGCCAGCAGAAGTTATTGGGGCTACACCTTC
v_call: TRBV2
j_call: TRBJ1-2
clone_size: -
d_call: -

cdr3_aa: CAWSRGPLRPQHF
cdr3_nt: TGTGCCTGGAGTCGGGGCCCACTTCGGCCCCAGCATTTT
v_call: TRBV30
j_call: TRBJ1-5
clone_size: -
d_call: -

cdr3_aa: CSVERSGTDTQYF
cdr3_nt: TGCAGCGTTGAACGGAGTGGCACAGATACGCAGTATTTT
v_call: TRBV29-1
j_call: TRBJ2-3
clone_size: -
d_call: -

cdr3_aa: CASVIKGGRETQYF
cdr3_nt: TGTGCCAGCGTCATTAAAGGGGGCCGGGAGACCCAGTACTTC
v_call: TRBV7-9
j_call: TRBJ2-5
clone_size: -
d_call: TRBD1

cdr3_aa: CASSLGAGGRTDTQYF
cdr3_nt: TGTGCCAGCAGCTTAGGGGCGGGGGGGCGAACAGATACGCAGTATTTT
v_call: TRBV7-9
j_call: TRBJ2-3
clone_size: -
d_call: TRBD2

cdr3_aa: CASSQVTANTEAFF
cdr3_nt: TGCGCCAGCAGCCAAGTGACAGCTAACACTGAAGCTTTCTTT
v_call: TRBV4-1
j_call: TRBJ1-1
clone_size: -
d_call: -

cdr3_aa: CASSAGTAGNQPQHF
cdr3_nt: TGTGCCAGCAGCGCAGGGACAGCTGGCAATCAGCCCCAGCATTTT
v_call: TRBV6-1
j_call: TRBJ1-5
clone_size: -
d_call: TRBD1

cdr3_aa: CASSLTGTGTYEQYF
cdr3_nt: TGTGCCAGCAGCTTAACGGGGACAGGGACCTACGAGCAGTACTTC
v_call: TRBV7-3
j_call: TRBJ2-7
clone_size: -
d_call: TRBD1

cdr3_aa: CASSEGPGGWDTEAFF
cdr3_nt: TGTGCCAGCAGTGAAGGACCAGGGGGCTGGGACACTGAAGCTTTCTTT
v_call: TRBV2
j_call: TRBJ1-1
clone_size: -
d_call: TRBD1

cdr3_aa: CAISGQHRDPANYGYTF
cdr3_nt: TGTGCCATCAGTGGCCAGCACAGGGACCCGGCTAACTATGGCTACACCTTC
v_call: TRBV10-3
j_call: TRBJ1-2
clone_size: -
d_call: -

cdr3_aa: CASSFAGGSTDTQYF
cdr3_nt: TGCGCCAGCAGCTTTGCGGGGGGGAGCACAGATACGCAGTATTTT
v_call: TRBV5-1
j_call: TRBJ2-3
clone_size: -
d_call: TRBD2

cdr3_aa: CASSLRGRGGYNEQFF
cdr3_nt: TGTGCCAGCAGCTTAAGGGGGCGGGGGGGCTACAATGAGCAGTTCTTC
v_call: TRBV7-3
j_call: TRBJ2-1
clone_size: -
d_call: TRBD2

cdr3_aa: CASSQDGEKLFF
cdr3_nt: TGCGCCAGCAGCCAAGACGGTGAAAAACTGTTTTTT
v_call: TRBV4-1
j_call: TRBJ1-4
clone_size: -
d_call: -

cdr3_aa: CASSSMGPGNTIYF
cdr3_nt: TGTGCCAGCAGCTCCATGGGGCCTGGAAACACCATATATTTT
v_call: TRBV5-8
j_call: TRBJ1-3
clone_size: -
d_call: -

cdr3_aa: CASRQQYTDTQYF
cdr3_nt: TGTGCCAGCAGGCAACAATACACAGATACGCAGTATTTT
v_call: TRBV2
j_call: TRBJ2-3
clone_size: -
d_call: -

cdr3_aa: CASGPAQRAGTQYF
cdr3_nt: TGTGCTAGTGGTCCGGCCCAGAGGGCCGGGACCCAGTACTTC
v_call: TRBV12-5
j_call: TRBJ2-5
clone_size: -
d_call: -

cdr3_aa: CASSFASGNTIYF
cdr3_nt: TGTGCCAGTAGTTTTGCTTCTGGAAACACCATATATTTT
v_call: TRBV19
j_call: TRBJ1-3
clone_size: -
d_call: -